These T cell receptor beta chains were read from a single sample in a study of blood T cell repertoires in COVID-19. Sequencing was performed with immunoSEQ multiplex PCR; in TCRdb, only in-frame clones are kept and a portion is missing. The table records about 330,000 clones, about 83% of them present only once. The sequenced sample consisted of peripheral blood. The receptors were gathered from a woman aged 45-65 years with acute or convalescent COVID-19. Each CDR3 is given with its conserved first and last residue. The D gene is left open where the match is weak. Clone size is stated in some rows and not others, as once, few, many or a class when expanded.

TRBV19	NA	14	TRBJ2-1	few	TGTGCCAGTACGCCAGCGGGCGACCGCAATGAGCAGTTCTTC	CASTPAGDRNEQFF
TRBV3-1/TRBV3-2	TRBD1	14	TRBJ1-1	NA	TGTGCCAGCAGCCAAGTACAGGGGCTTGCTGAAGCTTTCTTT	CASSQVQGLAEAFF
TRBV5-1	NA	14	TRBJ1-1	NA	TGCGCCAGCAGCTCCCGGACAACGAACACTGAAGCTTTCTTT	CASSSRTTNTEAFF
TRBV5-1	TRBD1	16	TRBJ2-2	once	TGCGCCAGCAGGCCCGACAAGGGGGCGTTCACCGGGGAGCTGTTTTTT	CASRPDKGAFTGELFF
TRBV6-4	NA	15	TRBJ2-3	NA	TGTGCCAGCAGTGACTCTCGGGAGGGGGCAGAAACGCAGTATTTT	CASSDSREGAETQYF
TRBV5-4	NA	16	TRBJ2-2	NA	TGTGCCAGCAGCTTGGATGGGGGGGCGGGCCCCGGGGAGCTGTTTTTT	CASSLDGGAGPGELFF
TRBV5-1	TRBD2	16	TRBJ2-5	NA	TGCGCCAGCAGCTTGGAACTAGCGGGGGCCCAAGAGACCCAGTACTTC	CASSLELAGAQETQYF
TRBV7-2	NA	12	TRBJ2-3	NA	TGTGCCAGCAGCAACAGGGCAGATACGCAGTATTTT	CASSNRADTQYF
TRBV11-3	TRBD1	14	TRBJ2-3	NA	TGTGCCAGCAGCTTGGGACAGGGTAGTTATACGCAGTATTTT	CASSLGQGSYTQYF
TRBV19	NA	16	TRBJ1-5	NA	TGTGCCAGTAGTCTTACGCGGGAACGGGGCAATCAGCCCCAGCATTTT	CASSLTRERGNQPQHF
TRBV6-6	NA	15	TRBJ2-7	NA	TGTGCCAGCAGTTACCAACTCTTAGGAGACTACGAGCAGTACTTC	CASSYQLLGDYEQYF
TRBV7-9	NA	18	TRBJ2-1	few	TGTGCCAGCAGCTTAATTTCCTCCCGGGACTGGACAAACAATGAGCAGTTCTTC	CASSLISSRDWTNNEQFF
TRBV11-2	TRBD1	17	TRBJ2-4	NA	TGTGCCAGCAGCTTAGAACTGCGACAGGGTTCGAGAAACATTCAGTACTTC	CASSLELRQGSRNIQYF
TRBV9	TRBD2	16	TRBJ2-2	NA	TGTGCCAGCAGCGGACTAGCGGGAGGGCCAACCGGGGAGCTGTTTTTT	CASSGLAGGPTGELFF